This TCR beta chain emerged from a study of identical twins. The CDR3 has 16 amino acids. The germline CDR1 and CDR2 sequences are SGHVS and FQNEAQ. The ends lost 4 bases at V and 5 bases at J; junction bases unmatched: 11. TCRdb processed the 5' RACE reads anew with MiXCR; each CDR3 protein has one entry. This table has some 560,000 distinct CDR3 sequences, 7.5% to 10% appearing once. These data are also associated with another study on yellow fever vaccine responses in identical twins.

Sequencing was carried out using PBMCs. This chain joins TRBV7-8 and TRBJ2-5; 9 nucleotides agree with TRBD2. The TCR sequence derives from a woman between 18 and 30 years old in good health. The DNA of the CDR3 is TGTGCCAGCAGCTCCCTCCTCGGGCTAGCGGGGGAGACCCAGTACTTC. Protein sequence: CASSSLLGLAGETQYF.